This TCR beta chain was sequenced for a study of lymphopenia after photon versus proton radiotherapy. Whole-study findings and limits: Post-nadir diversity loss with photons came from oligoclonal expansion, particularly CD8+ Temra cells.

The assay was immunoSEQ multiplex PCR, and TCRdb's table has in-frame clones only and misses some. The sample lists about 60,000 clones; about 81% were seen once. V shed 4 bases and J 3 bases; nucleotides not matched to a gene: 6. This CDR3 spans 13 amino acids. The V gene's germline CDR1 is SQVTM and CDR2 ANQGSEA. In the case of this clone: Its antigen is unidentified.

This clonotype was obtained from a man between 60 and 70 years old with pancreatic cancer. The chain recombines TRBV29-1 with TRBJ2-7, with 7 bases that match TRBD2. This material consisted of peripheral blood, taken from a patient treated with proton-based radiotherapy. In DNA form, the CDR3 reads TGCAGCGTTGGCTGGGGCGGGAGCTACGAGCAGTACTTC. Translation: CSVGWGGSYEQYF.